These 26 T cell receptor beta chains share one sample of origin, sequenced in a study of blood T cells in healthy people across ages. Then a second PCR, running about 7 to 11 cycles, was carried out with a sample-barcoded 5' primer and a J-beta primer mix. Using its own MiXCR run on the 5' RACE reads, TCRdb lists one record per CDR3 protein. The sample includes about 810,000 distinct CDR3 sequences, roughly 35% of them seen just once. The sequenced sample consisted of blood. These TCRs come from a man aged 18-30 years in good health.

This clonotype was detected many times. This chain joins TRBV12-3 or TRBV12-4 and TRBJ2-7; 10 positions agree with TRBD1. CDR3 length: 15 residues. V shed 5 bases, J shed 4 bases, and the junction held 8 bases outside the gene matches. CDR3 sequence: CASSPRQGAWYEQYF. CDR3 nucleotide sequence: TGTGCCAGCAGTCCCAGACAGGGGGCATGGTACGAGCAGTACTTC.

The genes are TRBV20-1 and TRBJ2-4; the match to TRBD2 covers 8 bases. The CDR3 consists of 17 residues. The V gene's germline CDR1 is DFQATT and CDR2 SNEGSKA (reference sequence). V shed 1 base, J shed 2 bases, and the junction held 10 bases outside the gene matches. CDR3 DNA: TGCAGTGCTAGAGTGACCCCGGGGGGGCAATCCAAAAACATTCAGTACTTC. This codes for CSARVTPGGQSKNIQYF.

This clonotype appeared a few times. This chain connects TRBV5-1 to TRBJ2-3, with D perhaps given as TRBD1 or TRBD2 (5 bases each). The CDR3 has 14 residues. Per germline, CDR1 SGHRS and CDR2 YFSETQ. Trimming cost V 10 bases and J 0 bases, with 15 bases left between them. CDR3 DNA sequence: TGCGCCTGTCAATCCGGGGCTAGCACAGATACGCAGTATTTT. This gives the protein CACQSGASTDTQYF.

This clonotype has a handful of counts. The chain links TRBV12-5 to TRBJ1-2; D gene ambiguous. Germline CDR1 reads LGHNT; CDR2 reads FRNRAP. The V end was cut by 6 bases, the J end by 5 bases, with 13 bases between. There are 13 residues in the CDR3. This CDR3 reads CASGPTLSYGYTF. The DNA for the CDR3 is TGTGCTAGTGGCCCAACGCTCAGTTATGGCTACACCTTC.

The chain is built from TRBV3-1 and TRBJ1-2, with TRBD1 identical over 7 bases. Germline V gene sequence: CDR1 LGHDT, CDR2 YNNKEL (reference sequence). This CDR3 has 15 amino acids. J was trimmed by 4 bases and V by 3 bases; bases with no gene match: 8. CDR3 protein: CASSHIQGPTYGYTF. In nucleotides, the CDR3 is TGTGCCAGCAGCCATATACAGGGGCCTACCTATGGCTACACCTTC.

J is TRBJ2-1 and V is TRBV11-2; a weak D match, TRBD2 (6 bases). V was cut by 6 bases and J by 13 bases, with 25 bases left in between. Germline loops: CDR1 SGHAT, CDR2 FQNNGV. This CDR3 spans 15 amino acids. Here the CDR3 reads CASRRIMGLSRVQFF. The CDR3 DNA reads TGTGCCAGCAGGAGGATTATGGGACTGAGTCGGGTCCAGTTCTTC. The whole variable domain, filled in from reference TRBV11-2 and TRBJ2-1, reads EAGVAQSPRYKIIEKRQSVAFWCNPISGHATLYWYQQILGQGPKLLIQFQNNGVVDDSQLPKDRFSAERLKGVDSTLKIQPAKLEDSAVYLCASRRIMGLSRVQFFGPGTRLTVL.

This clonotype was counted at least ten times. The CDR3 bases are TGTGCCAGCAGTCTTGGGCTCTTCTACGAGCAGTACTTC. Protein sequence: CASSLGLFYEQYF. The chain carries TRBV12-3 or TRBV12-4 and TRBJ2-7; unclear D gene. This CDR3 region has 13 residues. The V end lost 5 bases, the J end lost 3 bases, and 11 bases lay between the germline ends.

This clonotype occurred a few times. The chain has TRBV12-3 or TRBV12-4 and TRBJ2-1; 15 nucleotides match TRBD2. The J segment lost 6 bases and the V segment lost 6 bases, leaving 3 bases of the junction unmatched. There are 15 residues in the CDR3. The CDR3 region is CASSRTSGGVNEQFF. In DNA, the CDR3 is TGTGCCAGCAGCCGGACTAGCGGGGGGGTCAATGAGCAGTTCTTC.

CDR3 amino acids: CSAMPGTSSVGYF. The CDR3 DNA reads as TGCAGTGCCATGCCCGGGACTAGCTCCGTGGGGTACTTC. The chain combines TRBV20-1 with TRBJ2-5; TRBD2 matches at 9 bases. J gave up 13 bases and V 6 bases, and 15 bases lay outside the gene matches. Per the germline V gene, CDR1 is DFQATT and CDR2 is SNEGSKA (reference sequence). The length of the CDR3 is 13 residues.

The gene calls are TRBV4-1 and TRBJ1-2; 7 bases agree with TRBD1. Germline V gene sequence: CDR1 MGHRA, CDR2 YSYEKL. The CDR3 covers 15 residues. Trimming cost V 1 base and J 2 bases; bases outside gene matches: 4. The chain's CDR3 is CASSQAQGMNYGYTF. The CDR3 nucleotides read TGCGCCAGCAGCCAAGCACAGGGGATGAACTATGGCTACACCTTC.

The rearrangement links TRBV11-2 to TRBJ2-1, with D perhaps matching TRBD2 (5 bases). V was trimmed by 7 bases and J by 5 bases, leaving 12 bases between them. The CDR3 spans 13 residues. Germline CDR1 is SGHAT and CDR2 is FQNNGV. CDR3 bases: TGTGCCAGCAACTACGACGGGGACAATGAGCAGTTCTTC. Amino acids: CASNYDGDNEQFF.

Note on this clonotype: A clone one base away is much larger, so this may be a read error. This rearrangement joins TRBV14 to TRBJ2-5; possible D gene TRBD2, 5 bases. This CDR3 comprises 14 residues. Germline V lookup: CDR1 SGHDN, CDR2 FVKESK. CDR3 region: CTSSQRGYQETQYF. In DNA form, the CDR3 reads TGTACCAGCAGCCAAAGAGGGTACCAAGAGACCCAGTACTTC.

V usage is TRBV5-1 and J usage is TRBJ2-1; 7 bases fit TRBD1. Germline CDR1 SGHRS, CDR2 YFSETQ. V lost 4 bases to trimming and J lost 12 bases; unmatched junction nucleotides: 16. This CDR3 has 15 amino acids. The CDR3 region has the DNA TGCGCCAGCAGCGGAACAGGGGTATCGGGCGATGGGCAGTTCTTC. It specifies CASSGTGVSGDGQFF.

This clonotype was observed many times. The chain recombines TRBV12-3 or TRBV12-4 with TRBJ2-5, with D possibly being TRBD2 (6 bases). The ends were cut back, 2 bases at V and 2 bases at J, with 21 bases in the middle. There are 18 residues in the CDR3. Written as DNA, the CDR3 is TGTGCCAGCAGTTTATGGGGGGATCTATTAGCCCCTCAAGAGACCCAGTACTTC. It codes for CASSLWGDLLAPQETQYF.

Note on this clonotype: This may be a read error: a much more frequent sequence differs by one nucleotide. This chain's CDR3 is CASSPTGSSYKEQFF. Written as DNA, the CDR3 is TGTGCCAGCAGTCCAACAGGGAGCTCCTACAAGGAGCAGTTCTTC. The chain is built from TRBV12-3 or TRBV12-4 and TRBJ2-1; D is possibly TRBD1 (6 bases). The CDR3 contains 15 residues.

This chain joins TRBV6-5 and TRBJ2-5; possible D gene TRBD1, 6 bases. The length of the CDR3 is 14 residues. Germline values: CDR1 MNHEY, CDR2 SVGAGI. V was pared by 7 bases and J by 2 bases, with 14 bases between. The CDR3 spells CASTKGTLQETQYF. CDR3 sequence (DNA): TGTGCCAGCACAAAGGGGACACTTCAAGAGACCCAGTACTTC.

The rearrangement joins TRBV4-3 to TRBJ2-3; TRBD2 matches 8 bases. The CDR3 extends over 17 amino acids. CDR1 and CDR2 from the germline V gene are LGHNA and YSLEER. The junction had 11 bases not matched to a gene; V was cut back by 2 bases and J by 4 bases. The CDR3 nucleotides read TGCGCCAGCAGCCAAAATATAGCGGGGCTGGGCGCAGATACGCAGTATTTT. Translation gives CASSQNIAGLGADTQYF.

V is TRBV7-9 and J is TRBJ1-5; D gene unclear. Per the germline V gene, CDR1 is SEHNR and CDR2 is FQNEAQ (reference sequence). This CDR3 spans 13 amino acids. V was trimmed by 5 bases and J by 3 bases, leaving 8 bases between them. The CDR3 loop is CASSPSDNQPQHF. Written as DNA, the CDR3 is TGTGCCAGCAGCCCCAGCGACAATCAGCCCCAGCATTTT. Full variable domain (outside the CDR3, taken from reference TRBV7-9 and TRBJ1-5): DTGVSQNPRHKITKRGQNVTFRCDPISEHNRLYWYRQTLGQGPEFLTYFQNEAQLEKSRLLSDRFSAERPKGSFSTLEIQRTEQGDSAMYLCASSPSDNQPQHFGDGTRLSIL.

V is TRBV20-1 and J is TRBJ2-7; a weak D match, TRBD2 (5 bases). The V gene lost 6 bases and the J gene lost 7 bases, with 19 bases spanning the gap. Germline V lookup: CDR1 DFQATT, CDR2 SNEGSKA (reference sequence). This CDR3 has 13 residues. Here the CDR3 reads CSAPRTSYNEQYF. The DNA for the CDR3 is TGCAGTGCCCCCCGGACTTCCTACAATGAGCAGTACTTC.

This clonotype was detected ten times or more. The V call is TRBV6-6, the J call TRBJ2-7; D call uncertain. The CDR3 is 14 residues long. Germline CDR1 MNHNY, CDR2 SVGAGI (reference sequence). V was clipped by 2 bases and J by 0 bases, with 8 bases between them. This chain's CDR3 is CASSYSVGSYEQYF. The CDR3 coding sequence is TGTGCCAGCAGTTACAGCGTGGGCTCCTACGAGCAGTACTTC.

This clonotype was detected only a few times. The chain recombines TRBV7-6 with TRBJ1-2; TRBD1 agrees at 9 bases. CDR1 and CDR2 from the germline V gene are SGHVS and FNYEAQ. The V segment lost 0 bases and the J segment 7 bases; nucleotides outside the gene matches: 6. The length of the CDR3 is 15 residues. The CDR3 spells CASSLADTGGGGYTF. The CDR3 nucleotides read TGTGCCAGCAGCTTAGCTGACACAGGGGGCGGTGGCTACACCTTC. The variable domain in full, with the rest retrieved from reference TRBV7-6 and TRBJ1-2, is GAGVSQSPRYKVTKRGQDVALRCDPISGHVSLYWYRQALGQGPEFLTYFNYEAQQDKSGLPNDRFSAERPEGSISTLTIQRTEQRDSAMYRCASSLADTGGGGYTFGSGTRLTVV.

The sample holds many counts of this clonotype. The chain joins TRBV12-3 or TRBV12-4 to TRBJ2-3; 10 bases fit TRBD2. Trimming took 6 bases from V and 2 from J; bases not matched to a gene: 5. The CDR3 length is 15 residues. CDR3 in DNA: TGTGCCAGCAGATCTAGCGGGGGATACACAGATACGCAGTATTTT. It specifies CASRSSGGYTDTQYF.

This clonotype was seen ten or more times. The CDR3 loop is CTASIEDEQFF. CDR3 bases: TGCACAGCCTCAATCGAGGATGAGCAGTTCTTC. V and J are TRBV29-1 and TRBJ2-1; D ambiguous. The CDR3 is made up of 11 amino acids. Per the germline V gene, CDR1 is SQVTM and CDR2 is ANQGSEA.

There are a few counts of this clonotype. The rearrangement links TRBV4-2 to TRBJ2-5, with 8 bases identical to TRBD1. Trimming at V came to 5 bases and at J to 1 base, leaving 12 bases not matched to a gene. In germline, CDR1 is LGHNA, CDR2 YNFKEQ. CDR3 length equals 17 residues. The CDR3 here is CASSETGGSISQETQYF. The DNA for the CDR3 is TGTGCCAGCAGCGAAACAGGGGGGTCCATCTCCCAAGAGACCCAGTACTTC.

The rearrangement uses TRBV13 and TRBJ2-1; TRBD2 matches 14 bases. Losses at the gene ends were 6 bases for V and 3 bases for J; bases not matched to a gene: 7. The CDR3 runs 17 residues. Germline-derived CDR1 and CDR2 are PRHDT and FYEKMQ (reference sequence). The CDR3 DNA sequence: TGTGCCAGCAGTCCCGGACTAGCGGGGGGACGCTACAATGAGCAGTTCTTC. Translating it yields CASSPGLAGGRYNEQFF.

In regard to this clonotype: This may arise from a read error, as a much more abundant clone is one base away. This chain joins TRBV4-3 and TRBJ2-6; D is unresolved. The germline V gene encodes CDR1 LGHNA and CDR2 YSLEER. V was cut by 0 bases and J by 0 bases, with 3 bases left in between. The CDR3 spans 15 residues. DNA for the CDR3: TGCGCCAGCAGCCAAGAAAACTCTGGGGCCAACGTCCTGACTTTC. Protein sequence: CASSQENSGANVLTF.